This TCR beta chain is from a study of T cells in localized non-small cell lung cancer (TCRdb year 2020). Looking at the study overall: T cell repertoires of approximately 250 early-stage NSCLC patients were analyzed, with tumors being compared against uninvolved tumor-adjacent lungs. NSCLC patients had a mean age of roughly 66 years, and 120 to 150 were male and about a hundred female. The cohort consisted of about 240 treatment-naive NSCLC patients whose localized lung tumors had been resected.

A word on this clone: The target of this receptor is not known. Base qualities are not provided; no much larger clone lies one nucleotide away.

The CDR3 holds 15 amino acids from the cysteine to the phenylalanine. Here the CDR3 DNA is all that survives: 45 bases in frame from base 1. For CDR1 and CDR2, the germline V gene lists SGHRS and YFSETQ. V and J lose 0 bases and 0 bases, and a span of 9 bases separates them. The immunoSEQ Assay was used to sequence TCR beta CDR3 regions from DNA. In the authors' own workflow: T cell density was computed as TCR beta template counts normalized to usable DNA estimated by amplifying housekeeping genes. The preseqR package was used to estimate richness by extrapolating to 400,000 templates for PBMC samples and to 120,000 templates for tissue samples. Clonality was taken to be one minus Pielou's evenness. Tissue-enriched TCRs were identified by differential abundance testing using productive amino-acid clonotypes, minimum total count 5 and alpha 0.1. The Jaccard Index and the Morisita Overlap Index were used to quantify repertoire overlap between compartments. GLIPH grouped TCR beta CDR3s together with public tetramer-defined viral CDR3s, and a viral motif had to include at least three viral sequences and also show V-gene enrichment. This is the immuneACCESS table as TCRdb keeps it, with only in-frame sequences that have V and J called. A part of the clones is gone; compared with another copy, unresolved V genes explain less than half, and the rest is unexplained. The V and J calls and clone size come from that table; D and trimming were worked out from the DNA. Present in this sample are tens of thousands of clones, approximately 87% of which were seen just once. The ten largest clones capture almost 2% of the sample.

At diagnosis, tumor, uninvolved tumor-adjacent lung and peripheral blood were collected and then preserved as a mix of FFPE and fresh-frozen material. For TCR repertoire profiling, blood samples were analyzed in the form of peripheral blood mononuclear cells. Findings and caveats that apply to the study as a whole: Because multi-region tumor sequencing was not performed, intratumor heterogeneity could not be ruled out. A median of approximately 53 of the top 100 tumor clones turned up in the paired uninvolved adjacent lung, and under 30 of those clones also ranked among the top 100 of that same adjacent lung. Higher blood T cell density associated with longer overall survival, while higher adjacent-lung clonality associated with shorter survival. Uninvolved tumor-adjacent lung showed the highest T cell clonality, higher than tumor, which suggests more focused antigenic responses in the uninvolved tumor-adjacent lung. Because of the exploratory design, TCR variables were selected using unadjusted p-values without false-discovery rate correction.

The sequence was obtained from a woman aged 35-75 years with stage I lung adenocarcinoma. Recombination connected TRBV5-1 to TRBJ1-1; the D gene identity is not certain. Sample: peripheral blood, taken before any cancer treatment. DNA sequence: TGCGCCAGCAGCTTGGCTGGCAGGATGAACACTGAAGCTTTCTTT. Translated, it reads CASSLAGRMNTEAFF.